The rows below give T cell receptor beta chains drawn from one sample of a study of vaccination and CD4 T cells after COVID-19. TCRdb ran MiXCR on the PCR reads and lists one entry per CDR3 protein. Of more than 12,000 distinct CDR3 sequences in the sample, 30% were seen once. These receptors' targets are unknown. Sequencing input: cultured CD4+ T cells from blood. All receptors derive from a human donor with COVID-19. Each CDR3 is given with its conserved first and last residue. The D gene is left open where the match is weak. Rows may omit the clone size; those that give it use once, few, many or a size class.

abundance	d_gene	j_gene	v_gene	CDR3nt	CDR3aa
.	TRBD1	TRBJ1-6	TRBV2	TGTGCCAGCAGTGTCGGGACAGACAATTCACCCCTCCACTTT	CASSVGTDNSPLHF
once	.	TRBJ1-5	TRBV6-1	TGTGTCAGCAGCCCCCGCAGGGAACAGCCCCAGCATTTT	CVSSPRREQPQHF
once	.	TRBJ2-7	TRBV5-1	TGCGCCAGCAGCTTGGCAGGGGTCCCCTACGAGCAGTACTTC	CASSLAGVPYEQYF
.	.	TRBJ2-2	TRBV6-1	TGTGCCAGCAGTGGTCCTCGAAACCCGAACACCGGGGAGCTGTTTTTT	CASSGPRNPNTGELFF
.	TRBD1	TRBJ2-4	TRBV6-1	TGTGCCAGCAGTGAATGGGACAGGGGTACCAAAAACATTCAGTACTTC	CASSEWDRGTKNIQYF
few	.	TRBJ2-5	TRBV20-1	TGCAGTGCCGCTGACAGAGCTCCCCAAAAAGAGACCCAGTACTTC	CSAADRAPQKETQYF
.	.	TRBJ1-2	TRBV14	TGTGCCAGCAGCCAAGTCTCCAGGGCCTATGGCTACACCTTC	CASSQVSRAYGYTF
few	.	TRBJ1-6	TRBV14	TGTGCCAGCAGCCAAGATCCTAATTCACCCCTCCACTTT	CASSQDPNSPLHF
.	TRBD1	TRBJ1-3	TRBV10-3	TGTGCCATCAGTAAAGATGACAGGGGGCTCTCTGGAAACACCATATATTTT	CAISKDDRGLSGNTIYF
.	TRBD2	TRBJ2-3	TRBV24-1	TGTGCCACCAGTGACCCCGGGGGGGATAGCACAGATACGCAGTATTTT	CATSDPGGDSTDTQYF
few	TRBD2	TRBJ2-5	TRBV19	TGTGCCAGTAGTAAGCTAGCGGGGGGTCAAGAGACCCAGTACTTC	CASSKLAGGQETQYF
.	.	TRBJ1-4	TRBV7-2	TGTGCCAGCAGCTTAGTGTCCAGGGCGGATGAAAAACTGTTTTTT	CASSLVSRADEKLFF
.	.	TRBJ2-3	TRBV11-2	TGTGCCAGCGTTGAGGGGACCTTCACAGATACGCAGTATTTT	CASVEGTFTDTQYF
few	TRBD1	TRBJ1-5	TRBV2	TGTGCCAGCAGTACCAGGGACAGCGATCAGCCCCAGCATTTT	CASSTRDSDQPQHF
.	.	TRBJ1-5	TRBV12-3/TRBV12-4	TGTGCCAGCAGTTTAGCGCGGGGTCTAGGGAATCAGCCCCAGCATTTT	CASSLARGLGNQPQHF
few	.	TRBJ2-2	TRBV6-1	TGTGCCAGCAGTGCTCATGCCCTGCCCGAGCTGTTTTTT	CASSAHALPELFF
.	.	TRBJ1-6	TRBV19	TGTGCCAGTACCCCGGGAGCTGGGAATTCACCCCTCCACTTT	CASTPGAGNSPLHF
.	.	TRBJ2-5	TRBV21-1	TGTGCCAGCAGCAAAGGGAAAAAAACTCCATTGGGACAGGGAAAAGAGACCCAGTACTTC	CASSKGKKTPLGQGKETQYF
.	.	TRBJ1-2	TRBV7-2	TGTGCCAGCAGCTTACGGAGGGAGTATGGCTACACCTTC	CASSLRREYGYTF
few	.	TRBJ2-7	TRBV20-1	TGCAGTGCTAGAGATCTAGGGGGGTACGAGCAGTACTTC	CSARDLGGYEQYF
few	.	TRBJ1-1	TRBV6-2/TRBV6-3	TGTGCCAGCAGTTACACGGGCAGAGTCATGAACACTGAAGCTTTCTTT	CASSYTGRVMNTEAFF
.	TRBD1	TRBJ2-7	TRBV20-1	TGCAGTGCTAAAGGAGGACAGGGGGCCTACGAGCAGTACTTC	CSAKGGQGAYEQYF
few	.	TRBJ1-1	TRBV5-8	TGTGCCAGCAGCAGAGGACGTATGAACACTGAAGCTTTCTTT	CASSRGRMNTEAFF
.	TRBD2	TRBJ2-5	TRBV2	TGTGCCAGCAGTCCCGCCGGACTAGCGGGGACTGAAGAGACCCAGTACTTC	CASSPAGLAGTEETQYF
.	TRBD1	TRBJ1-5	TRBV18	TGTGCCAGCTCCGAGGGACAGGGGGAACGGCCCCAGCATTTT	CASSEGQGERPQHF
.	TRBD1	TRBJ2-1	TRBV6-4	TGTGCCAGCAGTGTGGTCGGCAGGGGGCAAGACAATGAGCAGTTCTTC	CASSVVGRGQDNEQFF
.	.	TRBJ2-5	TRBV5-6	TGTGCCGCAGGGGGGGCGCGCGGAGAGACCCAGTACTTC	CAAGGARGETQYF
.	.	TRBJ2-5	TRBV6-5	TGTGCCAGCAGTTACTCAACCGGGACAAAACGTCAAGAGACCCAGTACTTC	CASSYSTGTKRQETQYF
few	.	TRBJ1-5	TRBV7-8	TGTGCCAGCAGCTTGATCGGGGGCGGGAGCAATCAGCCCCAGCATTTT	CASSLIGGGSNQPQHF
few	TRBD2	TRBJ2-1	TRBV7-9	TGTGCCAGCAGCTTAGCCCGGCCCAGCGGGGGGGCCGATGAGCAGTTCTTC	CASSLARPSGGADEQFF
few	.	TRBJ2-3	TRBV2	TGTGCCAGCAGGGGTACCCCCGGGACAAGACAGAGCAGGAGCACAGATACGCAGTATTTT	CASRGTPGTRQSRSTDTQYF
few	.	TRBJ1-5	TRBV24-1	TGTGCCACCAGTGATGGGTCGTCAGGGAGGGGGGTAGGACCCCAGCATTTT	CATSDGSSGRGVGPQHF
once	TRBD2	TRBJ2-3	TRBV11-3	TGTGCCAGCACCCTAGCGGGGGGGAGCACAGATACGCAGTATTTT	CASTLAGGSTDTQYF
few	.	TRBJ2-1	TRBV24-1	TGTGCCACCAGTGACCCGGGGTTCCGGCCAAACAATGAGCAGTTCTTC	CATSDPGFRPNNEQFF
.	.	TRBJ2-7	TRBV5-8	TGTGCCAGCAGGCTGGGGGGCCGGGGGACCTACGAGCAGTACTTC	CASRLGGRGTYEQYF
few	.	TRBJ2-5	TRBV6-1	TGTGCCAGCAGTGAGTACTACCGCCGGGAGACCCAGTACTTC	CASSEYYRRETQYF
.	TRBD1	TRBJ2-6	TRBV6-2/TRBV6-3	TGTGCCAGCAGTGACAGGGGGCGTACCGGGGCCAACGTCCTGACTTTC	CASSDRGRTGANVLTF
few	.	TRBJ2-1	TRBV12-3/TRBV12-4	TGTGCCAGCACCATAGGCAGCCGAGTTTACAATGAGCAGTTCTTC	CASTIGSRVYNEQFF
.	TRBD1	TRBJ1-2	TRBV20-1	TGCAGTGCTCCCCGGACAGGGTCCTATGGCTACACCTTC	CSAPRTGSYGYTF
.	.	TRBJ2-5	TRBV19	TGTGCCAGTAGTTCTCTCGGGGCCTCCAAAGAGACCCAGTACTTC	CASSSLGASKETQYF
large	TRBD2	TRBJ2-5	TRBV20-1	TGCAGAGTAGCGGGGGTAGGAGAGACCCAGTACTTC	CRVAGVGETQYF
few	.	TRBJ1-5	TRBV12-3/TRBV12-4	TGTGCCAGCAGTTTGTGGGGGATGGGGAGCAATCAGCCCCAGCATTTT	CASSLWGMGSNQPQHF
few	.	TRBJ1-4	TRBV7-8	TGTGCCACCTACGATAGGGTTCGGGAAAAACTGTTTTTT	CATYDRVREKLFF
few	.	TRBJ1-1	TRBV4-1	TGCGCCAGCAGCCAACGAGGGGCGCGGGGTAACACTGAAGCTTTCTTT	CASSQRGARGNTEAFF
.	.	TRBJ2-7	TRBV6-2/TRBV6-3	TGTGCCAGCAGTTACTCTTTGCACGAGCAGTACTTC	CASSYSLHEQYF
once	.	TRBJ2-1	TRBV4-3	TGCGCCAGCAGCCAAGAAGCTCGGGGTGGGTTGTACAATGAGCAGTTCTTC	CASSQEARGGLYNEQFF
.	.	TRBJ1-5	TRBV6-1	TGTGCCAGCCGAGAAAATAGCAATCAGCCCCAGCATTTT	CASRENSNQPQHF
.	.	TRBJ2-7	TRBV11-3	TGTGCCAGCAGCCCTAGAGGGAACGAGCAGTACTTC	CASSPRGNEQYF
few	.	TRBJ2-7	TRBV20-1	TGCAGTGCCCCACATCCTAAGGGCAACCGGGACTCTAACTTCGAGCAGTACTTC	CSAPHPKGNRDSNFEQYF
.	.	TRBJ2-5	TRBV11-2	TGTGCCAGCAGCTCACTAGTCGGATTCCAAGAGACCCAGTACTTC	CASSSLVGFQETQYF
.	.	TRBJ2-2	TRBV5-4	TGTGCCAGCACCTCGGGGCGGGGGCCCCAGGGGGCCGGGGAGCTGTTTTTT	CASTSGRGPQGAGELFF
.	.	TRBJ1-1	TRBV19	TGTGCCAGTAGGAGACCGAACACTGAAGCTTTCTTT	CASRRPNTEAFF